These 28 T cell receptor beta chains were all obtained from the same sample, sequenced in a study of memory CD4+ T cells and cytomegalovirus serostatus. Assay used: immunoSEQ multiplex PCR; TCRdb lists only in-frame clones, some missing. The data hold fewer than 50,000 clones, with around 78% observed a single time. The sort gate was single viable CD3+CD4+CD8-CD45RO+ cells for memory CD4+ T cells. The sequencing input was memory CD4+ T cells from blood. The receptors were gathered from an adult in good health and CMV-seronegative.

The V call is TRBV6-6, the J call TRBJ1-5; D not certain. Germline V gene data show CDR1 as MNHNY and CDR2 as SVGAGI (reference sequence). The CDR3 contains 15 residues. Trimming removed 1 base from V and 7 bases from J, with 14 bases in between. This chain's CDR3 is CASSYYPREEQPQHF. In DNA, the CDR3 is TGTGCCAGCAGTTACTACCCGAGGGAGGAGCAGCCCCAGCATTTT.

This rearrangement joins TRBV4-3 to TRBJ1-2; perhaps TRBD1 as D (6 bases). CDR1 and CDR2 from the germline V gene are LGHNA and YSLEER. V was shortened by 0 bases and J by 8 bases, with 16 bases between the two germline ends. The CDR3 sequence is 15 residues long. The CDR3, as DNA: TGCGCCAGCAGCCAAGATGTCCCGGGGGCGAGAGGCTACACCTTC. It specifies CASSQDVPGARGYTF.

This clone was counted between two and nine times. J is TRBJ1-2 and V is TRBV7-9, with D uncertain. CDR3 size: 12 residues. Germline V gives CDR1 SEHNR, CDR2 FQNEAQ (reference sequence). V was pared by 1 base and J by 8 bases, with 8 bases between. Here the CDR3 reads CASSLEFRGYTF. Written as DNA, the CDR3 is TGTGCCAGCAGCTTAGAATTCAGAGGCTACACCTTC.

This rearrangement joins TRBV2 to TRBJ2-7; tentatively, D is TRBD1 (6 bases). The germline V gene encodes CDR1 SNHLY and CDR2 FYNNEI. The CDR3 runs to 15 residues. Trimming left V 4 bases short and J 3 bases short, with 16 bases between. The CDR3 protein is CASSARQGFIYEQYF. The CDR3 DNA follows: TGTGCCAGCAGTGCGCGGCAGGGGTTTATCTACGAGCAGTACTTC.

This chain links TRBV30 with TRBJ2-1; 8 positions match TRBD2. CDR3 length equals 15 residues. V gave up 1 base and J gave up 8 bases; unmatched junction bases: 10. Per the germline V gene, CDR1 is GTSNPN and CDR2 is SVGIG (reference sequence). CDR3 sequence: CAWSEEGLARDEQFF. The CDR3, as DNA: TGTGCCTGGAGTGAAGAAGGACTAGCTCGGGATGAGCAGTTCTTC.

The rearrangement links TRBV6-6 to TRBJ1-5, with 9 bases that match TRBD1. CDR3 size: 16 residues. The J segment lost 0 bases and the V segment lost 7 bases, leaving 7 bases of the junction unmatched. Germline V gene lookup returns CDR1 MNHNY and CDR2 SVGAGI (reference sequence). CDR3 nucleotide sequence: TGTGCCAGCATCGACAGGGGGTCCTATAGCAATCAGCCCCAGCATTTT. It encodes CASIDRGSYSNQPQHF.

In this sample, this clone turned up once. The V gene is TRBV15, the J gene TRBJ1-3, with D possibly being TRBD1 (5 bases). This CDR3 comprises 13 residues. In germline, CDR1 is LNHNV, CDR2 YYDKDF (reference sequence). The V end was cut by 7 bases, the J end by 4 bases, with 11 bases between. DNA of the CDR3: TGTGCCACCACCCAGGGCAACGGAAACACCATATATTTT. Protein: CATTQGNGNTIYF.

This clone is labeled medium-sized. The V and J genes are TRBV7-9 and TRBJ1-1; the D gene is possibly TRBD1 (5 bases). Germline-derived CDR1 and CDR2 are SEHNR and FQNEAQ (reference sequence). CDR3 length: 12 amino acids. Trimming left V 3 bases short and J 8 bases short, with 10 bases between. The CDR3 bases are TGTGCCAGCAGCTTGGTGGGGGAGGAAGCTTTCTTT. Residues: CASSLVGEEAFF.

This clone occurred a few times. J is TRBJ1-1 and V is TRBV7-9, with D unclear. Per the germline V gene, CDR1 is SEHNR and CDR2 is FQNEAQ (reference sequence). V lost 3 bases, J lost 2 bases, and 10 bases lay in between. The CDR3 length is 14 residues. DNA of the CDR3: TGTGCCAGCAGCTTCTTGGAGGCTAACACTGAAGCTTTCTTT. Its protein is CASSFLEANTEAFF.

The rearrangement joins TRBV28 to TRBJ1-4; weak D call: TRBD1 (6 bases). The germline CDR1 and CDR2 sequences are MDHEN and SYDVKM. This CDR3 is built from 17 residues. Trimming pared 2 bases from V and 0 bases from J, leaving 13 bases between. In DNA, the CDR3 is TGTGCCAGCAGTTTAGGCCAGGGGTATGCAACTAATGAAAAACTGTTTTTT. This sequence encodes CASSLGQGYATNEKLFF.

The chain has TRBV19 and TRBJ1-5; D uncertain. CDR3 length equals 15 residues. V was cut by 7 bases and J by 2 bases, with 15 bases left in between. Looked up from germline, CDR1 is LNHDA and CDR2 is SQIVND (reference sequence). CDR3 in amino acids: CASTMAGVGNQPQHF. The CDR3 region has the DNA TGTGCCAGTACCATGGCCGGGGTTGGCAATCAGCCCCAGCATTTT.

This chain joins TRBV5-1 and TRBJ2-7, with 11 positions matching TRBD2. Trimming removed 0 bases from V and 5 bases from J; junction bases left unmatched: 7. This CDR3 has 16 residues. The germline V gene encodes CDR1 SGHRS and CDR2 YFSETQ. CDR3 DNA: TGCGCCAGCAGCTTGGCGAGACTAGCGGGAAGGGACGAGCAGTACTTC. This sequence encodes CASSLARLAGRDEQYF.

This clone was seen only a few times. V gene TRBV7-2 combines with J gene TRBJ2-2; the D gene is possibly TRBD2 (5 bases). Trimming left V 3 bases short and J 5 bases short, with 19 bases between. This CDR3 has 17 residues. Per germline, CDR1 SGHTA and CDR2 FQGNSA. The CDR3: CASSLYGPGTGTGELFF. CDR3 sequence (DNA): TGTGCCAGCAGCTTGTACGGGCCCGGAACGGGGACCGGGGAGCTGTTTTTT.

This clone was counted only a few times. This rearrangement joins TRBV18 to TRBJ1-1; 7 bases agree with TRBD1. CDR3 size: 15 residues. The germline V gene encodes CDR1 KGHSH and CDR2 LQKENI. The V segment lost 6 bases and the J segment 1 base; nucleotides outside the gene matches: 8. This chain's CDR3 is CASSSRTGANTEAFF. As DNA, the CDR3 is TGTGCCAGCTCGTCGCGCACAGGGGCGAACACTGAAGCTTTCTTT.

The CDR3, as DNA: TGCAGTGCAGGACAGAACACTGAAGCTTTCTTT. Translated, it gives CSAGQNTEAFF. This chain connects TRBV20-1 to TRBJ1-1, with D perhaps TRBD1 (5 bases). This CDR3 is built from 11 residues. Trimming cost V 6 bases and J 1 base, with 6 bases left between them. Looked up from germline, CDR1 is DFQATT and CDR2 is SNEGSKA (reference sequence).

This chain connects TRBV6-5 to TRBJ2-5, with D unclear. Trimming cost V 4 bases and J 2 bases, with 11 bases left between them. Germline V lookup: CDR1 MNHEY, CDR2 SVGAGI. The CDR3 contains 14 residues. CDR3: CASSSLGRQETQYF. CDR3 bases: TGTGCCAGCAGTTCCCTGGGCAGACAAGAGACCCAGTACTTC.

The gene calls are TRBV5-6 and TRBJ1-4; D is possibly TRBD1 (6 bases). The germline CDR1 and CDR2 sequences are SGHDT and YYEEEE. This CDR3 is built from 15 residues. Trimming left V 4 bases short and J 8 bases short, with 18 bases between. The CDR3 sequence is CASSARGGGVEKLFF. CDR3 bases: TGTGCCAGCAGCGCCCGGGGAGGGGGTGTCGAAAAACTGTTTTTT.

This sequence joins TRBV30 and TRBJ2-5, with D unresolved. Trimming removed 0 bases at V and 1 base at J, with 9 bases between. This CDR3 spans 14 amino acids. Germline-derived CDR1 and CDR2 are GTSNPN and SVGIG (reference sequence). CDR3 in DNA: TGTGCCTGGAGTGTACGTGCACTCCAAGAGACCCAGTACTTC. As protein: CAWSVRALQETQYF. The complete variable domain, with remaining parts taken from reference TRBV30 and TRBJ2-5, reads SQTIHQWPATLVQPVGSPLSLECTVEGTSNPNLYWYRQAAGRGLQLLFYSVGIGQISSEVPQNLSASRPQDRQFILSSKKLLLSDSGFYLCAWSVRALQETQYFGPGTRLLVL.

This chain joins TRBV23-1 and TRBJ2-7; TRBD1 might be the D (6 bases). TRBV23-1 is flagged as an ORF with uncertain function. Trimming left V 4 bases short and J 1 base short, with 14 bases between. This CDR3 is built from 15 residues. Here the CDR3 reads CASSPPDSLSYEQYF. DNA of the CDR3: TGCGCCAGCAGTCCACCGGACAGTTTATCCTACGAGCAGTACTTC.

This clone was counted a few times. The chain couples TRBV11-2 to TRBJ1-3; weak D call: TRBD1 (6 bases). V gave up 4 bases and J gave up 4 bases, with 8 bases separating them. CDR1 is SGHAT and CDR2 is FQNNGV in the germline V gene. CDR3 size: 13 residues. The CDR3 sequence is CASSSDRGNTIYF. CDR3 DNA sequence: TGTGCCAGCAGCTCCGACAGGGGAAACACCATATATTTT.

The V call is TRBV30, the J call TRBJ1-2; 7 bases are shared with TRBD1. J lost 1 base, V lost 3 bases, and 5 bases had no gene match. The CDR3 has 14 residues. CDR1 is GTSNPN, CDR2 SVGIG, per germline (reference sequence). The CDR3 DNA reads as TGTGCCTGGAGCCGGACAGGCCTTAACTATGGCTACACCTTC. This translates into CAWSRTGLNYGYTF.

The chain joins TRBV5-1 to TRBJ2-3; D gene unclear. Germline V gene data show CDR1 as SGHRS and CDR2 as YFSETQ. CDR3 length equals 15 residues. V dropped 0 bases and J dropped 4 bases, with 12 bases sitting between them. CDR3 sequence reads: CASSLEGSSADTQYF. The CDR3 DNA reads TGCGCCAGCAGCTTGGAAGGTTCCAGCGCAGATACGCAGTATTTT.

The chain links TRBV5-8 to TRBJ1-1, with D perhaps TRBD1 (5 bases). CDR1 and CDR2 from the germline V gene are SGHTS and YDEGEE. V was pared by 0 bases and J by 0 bases, with 15 bases between. The CDR3 totals 17 residues. This CDR3 reads CASSLVFGQGMNTEAFF. In DNA, the CDR3 is TGTGCCAGCAGCTTGGTTTTTGGCCAGGGCATGAACACTGAAGCTTTCTTT.

The gene calls are TRBV7-6 and TRBJ2-7, with no clear D. CDR1 is SGHVS and CDR2 is FNYEAQ in the germline V gene. The CDR3 consists of 12 residues. V was shortened by 1 base and J by 6 bases, with 7 bases between the two germline ends. CDR3 DNA sequence: TGTGCCAGCAGCTTAGGAACTGGCGAGCAGTACTTC. It specifies CASSLGTGEQYF.

This chain uses TRBV5-5 with TRBJ2-3; D possibly corresponds to TRBD2 (5 bases). The CDR3 contains 13 residues. CDR1 is SGHKS and CDR2 is YYEKEE in the germline V gene (reference sequence). CDR3 loop: CAGAMEASDTQYF. CDR3 bases: TGTGCGGGCGCGATGGAGGCTTCAGATACGCAGTATTTT.

The V and J genes are TRBV28 and TRBJ2-7; D not resolved. V was clipped by 5 bases and J by 4 bases, with 9 bases between them. Germline V gene data show CDR1 as MDHEN and CDR2 as SYDVKM. This CDR3 contains 12 residues. CDR3 residues: CASSAPGYEQYF. The CDR3 region has the DNA TGTGCCAGCAGTGCCCCCGGGTACGAGCAGTACTTC.

The CDR3 sequence: CASSVQGAGELFF. CDR3 DNA: TGTGCCAGCAGTGTCCAGGGGGCCGGGGAGCTGTTTTTT. V usage is TRBV28 and J usage is TRBJ2-2, with 7 bases matching TRBD1. V trimming: 5 bases; J trimming: 6 bases; junction bases outside the gene matches: 3. Germline CDR1 is MDHEN and CDR2 is SYDVKM. The CDR3 has 13 amino acids.

The chain recombines TRBV4-3 with TRBJ1-2; 11 nucleotides match TRBD1. Germline V gene data show CDR1 as LGHNA and CDR2 as YSLEER. This CDR3 region has 15 residues. J gave up 7 bases and V 0 bases, and 4 bases lay outside the gene matches. Here the CDR3 DNA reads TGCGCCAGCAGCCAAGAACACGGGACAGGGGGTGGCTACACCTTC. Translated, it gives CASSQEHGTGGGYTF.